The clone carrying this T cell receptor (beta chain) appeared a few times. No antigen is known for it. These data are taken from a study of identical twins. General observations from the study: Cord blood's abundant beta clonotypes had fewer insertions, unlike memory repertoires.

V was clipped by 3 bases and J by 5 bases, with 21 bases between them. CDR3 length: 17 residues. In germline, CDR1 is SGHKS, CDR2 YYEKEE (reference sequence). TCRdb called the 5' RACE reads again in MiXCR, with one record for every CDR3 protein. The table includes 350,000 to 400,000 distinct CDR3 sequences, about 10% detected once. The sequenced sample consisted of naive T cells sorted from blood. The clonotype originates from a woman aged 50 to 65 in good health. The V and J genes are TRBV5-5 and TRBJ2-1, with D perhaps TRBD2 (6 bases). CDR3 sequence (DNA): TGTGCCAGCAGCTCCTATGGCCAGCGGACTATTAACAATGAGCAGTTCTTC. This codes for CASSSYGQRTINNEQFF.